This TCR beta chain comes out of a study of blood T cell repertoires in COVID-19. Study summary: COVID-19 samples, acute and convalescent, were from the United States, Italy and Spain. The analysed material was cDNA or gDNA that came from T cells, B-cell-depleted T cells, or PBMCs.

Trimming took off 3 bases at V and 6 bases at J, with 8 bases between the two ends. The CDR3 runs to 13 residues. CDR1 and CDR2 from the germline V gene are SEHNR and FQNEAQ (reference sequence). Per the original data handling: Cell counts per sample came from amplifying reference gene primers. Sequencing used immunoSEQ multiplex PCR; TCRdb keeps in-frame clones, though not all of them. Clonal size and the V and J genes are those of that table, whereas D and trimming came from the DNA. The sample consists of more than 35,000 clones, around 93% of them appearing once. This clone occurred once. The sequenced sample consisted of peripheral blood. The rearrangement uses TRBV7-9 and TRBJ1-4; D is possibly TRBD1 (6 bases). The TCR originated in a woman aged 25-40 years in a cohort sampled during active COVID-19. The CDR3 is CASSLGTYEKLFF. CDR3 coding DNA: TGTGCCAGCAGCTTGGGGACATATGAAAAACTGTTTTTT.